Detailed here is one T cell receptor (beta chain). Its antigen is currently unknown. Profiling relied on immunoSEQ multiplex PCR, and the TCRdb table lists in-frame clones only, not all of them. The sample shows fewer than 600,000 clones, 70% to 80% of them seen only once. The sample belongs to a study of shared clonotypes between healthy human individuals. Study-level results: The study sampled only blood, and tissue repertoires likely differ.

Germline CDR1 SGHNT, CDR2 YYREEE (reference sequence). V lost 5 bases and J 3 bases, leaving 7 bases between the germline ends. CDR3 length: 12 residues. The sample consisted of PBMCs. The receptor comes from a woman aged 40 to 50 in good health. Some clones in this sample may be carry-over from other donors' samples. The rearrangement uses TRBV5-4 and TRBJ2-3, with D hard to call. CDR3 amino acids: CASSGQTDTQYF. CDR3 bases: TGTGCCAGCAGTGGGCAGACAGATACGCAGTATTTT.